This T cell receptor (beta chain) comes out of a study of control samples from healthy donors and cancer patients. The CDR3 loop spans 14 amino acids. Trimming pared 4 bases from V and 1 base from J, leaving 10 bases between. Germline assignment: CDR1 SNHLY and CDR2 FYNNEI. Clones were sequenced by immunoSEQ multiplex PCR, and TCRdb holds only the in-frame ones, with some missing. This table has 76,000 or so clones, 89% appearing once. This TCR was recovered from a woman aged 45-65 years with colorectal cancer. The source material was PBMCs. This chain links TRBV2 with TRBJ1-1; D call uncertain. The CDR3 region is CASSALRSNTEAFF. In DNA, the CDR3 is TGTGCCAGCAGTGCTTTGAGGTCGAACACTGAAGCTTTCTTT. The variable domain in full, completed from reference TRBV2 and TRBJ1-1, reads EPEVTQTPSHQVTQMGQEVILRCVPISNHLYFYWYRQILGQKVEFLVSFYNNEISEKSEIFDDQFSVERPDGSNFTLKIRSTKLEDSAMYFCASSALRSNTEAFFGQGTRLTVV.